This is a list of T cell receptor beta chains from one sample in a study of shared clonotypes between healthy human individuals. Sequencing was performed with immunoSEQ multiplex PCR; in TCRdb, only in-frame clones are kept and a portion is missing. This table holds roughly 1,500,000 clones, approximately 98.5% found once. Sequenced: naive CD4+ T cells sorted from blood. Every receptor here comes from a young man in good health. Both conserved end residues are part of each CDR3. The order of the fields is clone size, J gene, D gene, V gene, CDR3 protein, CDR3 DNA. The D gene is left open where the match is weak. Rows may omit the clone size; those that give it use once, few, many or a size class.

abundance: NA; j_gene: TRBJ1-5; d_gene: NA; v_gene: TRBV6-5; CDR3aa: CASRIDSDQPQHF; CDR3nt: TGTGCCAGCAGGATCGACAGCGATCAGCCCCAGCATTTT
abundance: NA; j_gene: TRBJ1-5; d_gene: TRBD1; v_gene: TRBV9; CDR3aa: CASSVGQGGNQPQHF; CDR3nt: TGTGCCAGCAGCGTGGGACAGGGCGGCAATCAGCCCCAGCATTTT
abundance: NA; j_gene: TRBJ2-5; d_gene: NA; v_gene: TRBV27; CDR3aa: CASSPKERVRETQYF; CDR3nt: TGTGCCAGCAGCCCAAAGGAAAGGGTAAGAGAGACCCAGTACTTC
abundance: NA; j_gene: TRBJ2-3; d_gene: NA; v_gene: TRBV19; CDR3aa: CASRGLAADTQYF; CDR3nt: TGTGCCAGCCGGGGGCTAGCGGCAGATACGCAGTATTTT
abundance: NA; j_gene: TRBJ2-7; d_gene: TRBD2; v_gene: TRBV5-8; CDR3aa: CASIRDYYYEQYF; CDR3nt: TGTGCCAGCATCCGGGACTATTACTACGAGCAGTACTTC
abundance: few; j_gene: TRBJ1-2; d_gene: TRBD1; v_gene: TRBV10-1; CDR3aa: CASSEQGSYGYTF; CDR3nt: TGCGCCAGCAGTGAACAGGGGAGCTATGGCTACACCTTC
abundance: NA; j_gene: TRBJ1-1; d_gene: TRBD1; v_gene: TRBV5-6; CDR3aa: CASSAGDRVRSTEAFF; CDR3nt: TGTGCCAGCAGCGCGGGGGACAGGGTTAGGTCCACTGAAGCTTTCTTT
abundance: NA; j_gene: TRBJ1-5; d_gene: NA; v_gene: TRBV7-8; CDR3aa: CASTPRGSNQPQHF; CDR3nt: TGTGCCAGCACCCCTCGGGGGAGCAATCAGCCCCAGCATTTT
abundance: NA; j_gene: TRBJ2-7; d_gene: NA; v_gene: TRBV5-1; CDR3aa: CASSHTGYEQYF; CDR3nt: TGCGCCAGCAGCCACACCGGGTACGAGCAGTACTTC
abundance: NA; j_gene: TRBJ2-7; d_gene: TRBD1; v_gene: TRBV6-5; CDR3aa: CASRRGQEYEQYF; CDR3nt: TGTGCCAGCAGGCGGGGACAGGAATACGAGCAGTACTTC
abundance: once; j_gene: TRBJ2-6; d_gene: NA; v_gene: TRBV7-9; CDR3aa: CASSYLGTAGANVLTF; CDR3nt: TGTGCCAGCAGCTATTTGGGAACAGCTGGGGCCAACGTCCTGACTTTC
abundance: NA; j_gene: TRBJ2-1; d_gene: NA; v_gene: TRBV19; CDR3aa: CASSMAASGEQFF; CDR3nt: TGTGCCAGTAGTATGGCAGCCTCGGGTGAGCAGTTCTTC
abundance: NA; j_gene: TRBJ2-2; d_gene: TRBD1; v_gene: TRBV2; CDR3aa: CASIRDRGYTGELFF; CDR3nt: TGTGCCAGCATAAGGGACAGGGGATACACCGGGGAGCTGTTTTTT
abundance: NA; j_gene: TRBJ2-4; d_gene: NA; v_gene: TRBV7-9; CDR3aa: CASSLGSGGPNIQYF; CDR3nt: TGTGCCAGCAGCTTAGGTTCCGGAGGGCCGAACATTCAGTACTTC
abundance: NA; j_gene: TRBJ1-1; d_gene: TRBD1; v_gene: TRBV28; CDR3aa: CASSFPRGRRNTEAFF; CDR3nt: TGTGCCAGCAGTTTCCCCAGGGGGCGACGGAACACTGAAGCTTTCTTT
abundance: NA; j_gene: TRBJ1-1; d_gene: NA; v_gene: TRBV9; CDR3aa: CASSGPQNTEAFF; CDR3nt: TGTGCCAGCAGCGGGCCACAGAACACTGAAGCTTTCTTT
abundance: NA; j_gene: TRBJ2-1; d_gene: TRBD2; v_gene: TRBV27; CDR3aa: CASSSRSWLAGSNNEQFF; CDR3nt: TGTGCCAGCAGTTCCCGTTCCTGGCTAGCGGGATCAAACAATGAGCAGTTCTTC
abundance: NA; j_gene: TRBJ1-4; d_gene: NA; v_gene: TRBV25-1; CDR3aa: CASSPGMGATNEKLFF; CDR3nt: TGTGCCAGCAGTCCCGGCATGGGGGCAACTAATGAAAAACTGTTTTTT
abundance: once; j_gene: TRBJ1-2; d_gene: TRBD1; v_gene: TRBV9; CDR3aa: CASSVASRTGALHTF; CDR3nt: TGTGCCAGCAGCGTAGCCTCCCGGACAGGGGCCTTGCACACCTTC
abundance: NA; j_gene: TRBJ1-5; d_gene: NA; v_gene: TRBV5-8; CDR3aa: CASSSPTGLRNQPQHF; CDR3nt: TGTGCCAGCAGCTCACCCACAGGGCTAAGGAATCAGCCCCAGCATTTT
abundance: few; j_gene: TRBJ2-3; d_gene: TRBD2; v_gene: TRBV12-5; CDR3aa: CASGSTSGRTDTQYF; CDR3nt: TGTGCTAGTGGTTCGACTAGCGGGAGAACAGATACGCAGTATTTT
abundance: once; j_gene: TRBJ2-7; d_gene: NA; v_gene: TRBV27; CDR3aa: CASSFAGQPQYSYEQYF; CDR3nt: TGTGCCAGCAGTTTCGCCGGACAGCCCCAGTACTCCTACGAGCAGTACTTC
abundance: NA; j_gene: TRBJ2-3; d_gene: TRBD1; v_gene: TRBV7-9; CDR3aa: CASSLVGTGTDTQYF; CDR3nt: TGTGCCAGCAGCTTAGTAGGGACAGGGACAGATACGCAGTATTTT
abundance: NA; j_gene: TRBJ2-7; d_gene: NA; v_gene: TRBV6-1; CDR3aa: CASSAVGGVGEQYF; CDR3nt: TGTGCCAGCAGCGCCGTAGGAGGCGTGGGGGAGCAGTACTTC
abundance: once; j_gene: TRBJ2-7; d_gene: NA; v_gene: TRBV7-2; CDR3aa: CASSQGSGTIEYEQYF; CDR3nt: TGTGCCAGCAGCCAAGGGTCAGGGACGATAGAATACGAGCAGTACTTC
abundance: NA; j_gene: TRBJ2-2; d_gene: NA; v_gene: TRBV4-1; CDR3aa: CASSQVELAGTGELFF; CDR3nt: TGCGCCAGCAGCCAAGTCGAACTAGCTGGTACCGGGGAGCTGTTTTTT
abundance: NA; j_gene: TRBJ1-1; d_gene: NA; v_gene: TRBV5-1; CDR3aa: CASSWGTMNTEAFF; CDR3nt: TGCGCCAGCAGCTGGGGGACCATGAACACTGAAGCTTTCTTT
abundance: NA; j_gene: TRBJ1-5; d_gene: NA; v_gene: TRBV30; CDR3aa: CAWSDRGNQPQHF; CDR3nt: TGTGCCTGGAGTGATAGGGGGAATCAGCCCCAGCATTTT
abundance: NA; j_gene: TRBJ2-7; d_gene: TRBD2; v_gene: TRBV28; CDR3aa: CASSFQLAGPRLAHEQYF; CDR3nt: TGTGCCAGCAGTTTTCAACTAGCGGGCCCCAGGCTTGCCCACGAGCAGTACTTC
abundance: once; j_gene: TRBJ2-7; d_gene: NA; v_gene: TRBV15; CDR3aa: CATSRLPPGHRSEQYF; CDR3nt: TGTGCCACCAGCAGACTCCCCCCGGGCCATAGGAGCGAGCAGTACTTC
abundance: once; j_gene: TRBJ2-7; d_gene: NA; v_gene: TRBV29-1; CDR3aa: CSVKPGIQTYEQYF; CDR3nt: TGCAGCGTGAAACCCGGGATCCAGACCTACGAGCAGTACTTC
abundance: NA; j_gene: TRBJ1-5; d_gene: NA; v_gene: TRBV7-2; CDR3aa: CASSRTELNQPQHF; CDR3nt: TGTGCCAGCAGCCGAACAGAGTTAAATCAGCCCCAGCATTTT
abundance: NA; j_gene: TRBJ2-7; d_gene: NA; v_gene: TRBV5-1; CDR3aa: CASSLESIGADEQYF; CDR3nt: TGCGCCAGCAGCTTGGAGTCTATTGGGGCCGACGAGCAGTACTTC
abundance: NA; j_gene: TRBJ2-3; d_gene: TRBD1; v_gene: TRBV15; CDR3aa: CATGGGTGGGWDTQYF; CDR3nt: TGTGCCACCGGAGGAGGGACAGGGGGCGGTTGGGATACGCAGTATTTT
abundance: NA; j_gene: TRBJ2-2; d_gene: TRBD1; v_gene: TRBV19; CDR3aa: CASSPPQGAGGELFF; CDR3nt: TGTGCCAGTAGTCCGCCACAGGGGGCTGGCGGGGAGCTGTTTTTT
abundance: NA; j_gene: TRBJ2-7; d_gene: TRBD2; v_gene: TRBV5-5; CDR3aa: CASSLATSGTYEQYF; CDR3nt: TGTGCCAGCAGCTTGGCAACTAGCGGAACCTACGAGCAGTACTTC
abundance: NA; j_gene: TRBJ2-1; d_gene: TRBD1; v_gene: TRBV28; CDR3aa: CASSYMDREINEQFF; CDR3nt: TGTGCCAGCAGTTATATGGACAGGGAGATCAATGAGCAGTTCTTC
abundance: once; j_gene: TRBJ2-1; d_gene: NA; v_gene: TRBV6-6; CDR3aa: CASSNNGGSYNEQFF; CDR3nt: TGTGCCAGCAGTAATAATGGAGGGTCCTACAATGAGCAGTTCTTC
abundance: NA; j_gene: TRBJ2-7; d_gene: TRBD1; v_gene: TRBV15; CDR3aa: CATSRDYTVQGALEQYF; CDR3nt: TGTGCCACCAGCAGAGATTATACGGTACAGGGGGCACTCGAGCAGTACTTC
abundance: NA; j_gene: TRBJ2-5; d_gene: TRBD2; v_gene: TRBV28; CDR3aa: CASSPTSGYQETQYF; CDR3nt: TGTGCCAGCAGCCCGACTAGCGGCTACCAAGAGACCCAGTACTTC
abundance: NA; j_gene: TRBJ2-1; d_gene: NA; v_gene: TRBV5-5; CDR3aa: CASSPHLGNEQFF; CDR3nt: TGTGCCAGCAGCCCCCACCTGGGCAATGAGCAGTTCTTC
abundance: NA; j_gene: TRBJ2-7; d_gene: TRBD2; v_gene: TRBV7-9; CDR3aa: CASSPPGLAGAYEQYF; CDR3nt: TGTGCCAGCAGTCCCCCCGGGCTAGCGGGAGCCTACGAGCAGTACTTC
abundance: once; j_gene: TRBJ1-5; d_gene: NA; v_gene: TRBV27; CDR3aa: CASRLTVSSGQPQHF; CDR3nt: TGTGCCAGCAGACTAACAGTGTCCTCAGGTCAGCCCCAGCATTTT
abundance: NA; j_gene: TRBJ2-3; d_gene: TRBD2; v_gene: TRBV15; CDR3aa: CATSRVGLAEDTQYF; CDR3nt: TGTGCCACCAGCAGAGTCGGACTAGCGGAAGATACGCAGTATTTT
abundance: NA; j_gene: TRBJ2-7; d_gene: NA; v_gene: TRBV5-1; CDR3aa: CASSSVRDYEQYF; CDR3nt: TGCGCCAGCAGTTCGGTTCGGGACTACGAGCAGTACTTC
abundance: NA; j_gene: TRBJ2-7; d_gene: TRBD1; v_gene: TRBV5-1; CDR3aa: CASSLGQGFYEQYF; CDR3nt: TGCGCCAGCAGCCTGGGACAGGGTTTCTACGAGCAGTACTTC
abundance: NA; j_gene: TRBJ2-3; d_gene: NA; v_gene: TRBV5-1; CDR3aa: CASSLAMGTDTQYF; CDR3nt: TGCGCCAGCAGCTTGGCCATGGGCACAGATACGCAGTATTTT
abundance: NA; j_gene: TRBJ2-3; d_gene: TRBD2; v_gene: TRBV5-4; CDR3aa: CASSPVAGDGTDTQYF; CDR3nt: TGTGCCAGCAGCCCGGTAGCGGGAGACGGAACAGATACGCAGTATTTT
abundance: NA; j_gene: TRBJ1-1; d_gene: NA; v_gene: TRBV5-1; CDR3aa: CASSLDGRGGTEAFF; CDR3nt: TGCGCCAGCAGCTTGGACGGGCGGGGAGGCACTGAAGCTTTCTTT
abundance: NA; j_gene: TRBJ2-2; d_gene: TRBD2; v_gene: TRBV5-1; CDR3aa: CASSLESGTNTGELFF; CDR3nt: TGCGCCAGCAGCTTGGAAAGCGGGACTAACACCGGGGAGCTGTTTTTT
abundance: once; j_gene: TRBJ1-4; d_gene: NA; v_gene: TRBV11-2; CDR3aa: CASSRRVAANEKLFF; CDR3nt: TGTGCCAGCAGCCGGAGGGTTGCTGCTAATGAAAAACTGTTTTTT
abundance: NA; j_gene: TRBJ2-2; d_gene: NA; v_gene: TRBV7-8; CDR3aa: CASSLGDTGELFF; CDR3nt: TGTGCCAGCAGCTTAGGAGACACCGGGGAGCTGTTTTTT
abundance: NA; j_gene: TRBJ2-5; d_gene: NA; v_gene: TRBV7-6; CDR3aa: CASGFKETQYF; CDR3nt: TGTGCCAGCGGATTTAAAGAGACCCAGTACTTC
abundance: NA; j_gene: TRBJ2-6; d_gene: NA; v_gene: TRBV11-2; CDR3aa: CASSLRQGRERANVLTF; CDR3nt: TGTGCCAGCAGCTTGCGTCAGGGCAGGGAGCGGGCCAACGTCCTGACTTTC
abundance: once; j_gene: TRBJ1-4; d_gene: TRBD1; v_gene: TRBV5-1; CDR3aa: CASSPMYRDSEKLFF; CDR3nt: TGCGCCAGCAGCCCCATGTACCGGGACAGCGAAAAACTGTTTTTT
abundance: NA; j_gene: TRBJ2-7; d_gene: NA; v_gene: TRBV29-1; CDR3aa: CSGGEHHEQYF; CDR3nt: TGCAGCGGGGGTGAGCACCACGAGCAGTACTTC
abundance: NA; j_gene: TRBJ1-5; d_gene: NA; v_gene: TRBV7-9; CDR3aa: CASSLKGPNQPQHF; CDR3nt: TGTGCCAGCAGCTTAAAGGGGCCGAATCAGCCCCAGCATTTT
abundance: NA; j_gene: TRBJ2-1; d_gene: NA; v_gene: TRBV10-3; CDR3aa: CAISERRGRYLDNEQFF; CDR3nt: TGTGCCATCAGTGAGAGAAGGGGCCGATACTTGGACAATGAGCAGTTCTTC